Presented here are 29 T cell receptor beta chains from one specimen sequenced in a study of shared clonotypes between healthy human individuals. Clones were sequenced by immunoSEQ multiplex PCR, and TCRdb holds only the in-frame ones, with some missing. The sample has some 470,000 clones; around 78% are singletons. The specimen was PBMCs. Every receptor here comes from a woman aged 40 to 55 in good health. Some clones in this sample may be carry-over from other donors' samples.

CDR3 DNA sequence: TGCACCAGCAGCCAAGCCCACAGGGCGGGGACCGGGGAGCTGTTTTTT. This encodes CTSSQAHRAGTGELFF. The chain recombines TRBV1 with TRBJ2-2. TRBV1 is classified as a pseudogene. The CDR3 is 16 amino acids.

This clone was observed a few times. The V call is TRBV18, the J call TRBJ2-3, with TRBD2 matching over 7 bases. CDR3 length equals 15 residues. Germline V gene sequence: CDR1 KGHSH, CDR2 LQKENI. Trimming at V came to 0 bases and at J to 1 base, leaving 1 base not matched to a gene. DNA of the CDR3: TGTGCCAGCTCACCACCAGGGAGGGGCACAGATACGCAGTATTTT. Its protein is CASSPPGRGTDTQYF. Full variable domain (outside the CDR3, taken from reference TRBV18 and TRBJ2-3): NAGVMQNPRHLVRRRGQEARLRCSPMKGHSHVYWYRQLPEEGLKFMVYLQKENIIDESGMPKERFSAEFPKEGPSILRIQQVVRGDSAAYFCASSPPGRGTDTQYFGPGTRLTVL.

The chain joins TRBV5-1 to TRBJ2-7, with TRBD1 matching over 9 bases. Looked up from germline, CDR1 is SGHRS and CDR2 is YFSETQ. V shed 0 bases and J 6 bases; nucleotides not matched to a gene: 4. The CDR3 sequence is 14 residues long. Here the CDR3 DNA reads TGCGCCAGCAGCTTGGACAGGGGGCTGGGCGAGCAGTACTTC. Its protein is CASSLDRGLGEQYF.

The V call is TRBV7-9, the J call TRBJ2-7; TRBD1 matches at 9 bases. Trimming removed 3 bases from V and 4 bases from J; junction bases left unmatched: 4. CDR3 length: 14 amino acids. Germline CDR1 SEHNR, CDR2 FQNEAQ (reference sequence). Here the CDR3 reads CASSFRDREYEQYF. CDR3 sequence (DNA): TGTGCCAGCAGCTTCCGGGACAGGGAATACGAGCAGTACTTC.

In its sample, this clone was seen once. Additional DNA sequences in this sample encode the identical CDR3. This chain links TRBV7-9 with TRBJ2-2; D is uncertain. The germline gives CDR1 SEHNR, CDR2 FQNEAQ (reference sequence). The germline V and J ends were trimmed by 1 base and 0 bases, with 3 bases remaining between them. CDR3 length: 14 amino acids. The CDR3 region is CASSLVPNTGELFF. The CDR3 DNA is TGTGCCAGCAGCTTAGTCCCGAACACCGGGGAGCTGTTTTTT.

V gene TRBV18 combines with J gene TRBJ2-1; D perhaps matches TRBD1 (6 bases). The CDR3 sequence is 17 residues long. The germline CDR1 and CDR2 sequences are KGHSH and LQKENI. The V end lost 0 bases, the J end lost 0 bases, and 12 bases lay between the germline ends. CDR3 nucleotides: TGTGCCAGCTCACCACCGACAGGTTTATTCTCCTACAATGAGCAGTTCTTC. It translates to CASSPPTGLFSYNEQFF.

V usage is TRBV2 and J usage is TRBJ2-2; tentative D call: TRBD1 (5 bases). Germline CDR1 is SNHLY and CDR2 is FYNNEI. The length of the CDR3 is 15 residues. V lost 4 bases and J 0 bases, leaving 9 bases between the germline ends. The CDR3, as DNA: TGTGCCAGCAGTGGTAGACAGACGAACACCGGGGAGCTGTTTTTT. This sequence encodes CASSGRQTNTGELFF.

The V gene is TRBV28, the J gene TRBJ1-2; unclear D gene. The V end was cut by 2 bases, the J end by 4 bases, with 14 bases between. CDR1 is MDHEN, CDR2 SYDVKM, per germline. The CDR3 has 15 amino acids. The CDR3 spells CASSLTLDPGYGYTF. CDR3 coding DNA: TGTGCCAGCAGTTTAACCCTAGACCCCGGCTATGGCTACACCTTC.

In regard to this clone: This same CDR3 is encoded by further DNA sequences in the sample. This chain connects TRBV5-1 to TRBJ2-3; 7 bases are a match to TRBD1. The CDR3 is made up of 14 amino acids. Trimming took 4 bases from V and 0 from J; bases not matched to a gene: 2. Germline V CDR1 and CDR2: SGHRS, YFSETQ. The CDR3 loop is CASSGTASTDTQYF. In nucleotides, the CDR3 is TGCGCCAGCAGCGGGACAGCCAGCACAGATACGCAGTATTTT.

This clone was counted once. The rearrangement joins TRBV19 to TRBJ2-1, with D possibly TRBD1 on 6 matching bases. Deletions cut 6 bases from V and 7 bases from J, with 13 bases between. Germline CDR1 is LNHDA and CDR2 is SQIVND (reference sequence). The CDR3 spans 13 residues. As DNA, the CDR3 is TGTGCCAGTAGCATGGCAACAGGGAATGAGCAGTTCTTC. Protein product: CASSMATGNEQFF.

The CDR3 region is CASSQQPGLMSSTIYF. Written as DNA, the CDR3 is TGCGCCAGCAGCCAACAACCGGGACTCATGTCTTCCACCATATATTTT. J is TRBJ1-3 and V is TRBV4-3, with D possibly TRBD1 on 5 matching bases. The CDR3 sequence is 16 residues long. Germline values: CDR1 LGHNA, CDR2 YSLEER. Trimming removed 2 bases from V and 9 bases from J, with 20 bases in between.

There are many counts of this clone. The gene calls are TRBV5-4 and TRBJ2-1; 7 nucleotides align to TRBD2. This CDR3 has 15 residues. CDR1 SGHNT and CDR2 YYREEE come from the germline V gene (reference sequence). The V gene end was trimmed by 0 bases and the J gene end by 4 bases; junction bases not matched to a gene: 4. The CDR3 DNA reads TGTGCCAGCAGCTTGGCTAGCGGATTATACAATGAGCAGTTCTTC. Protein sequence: CASSLASGLYNEQFF.

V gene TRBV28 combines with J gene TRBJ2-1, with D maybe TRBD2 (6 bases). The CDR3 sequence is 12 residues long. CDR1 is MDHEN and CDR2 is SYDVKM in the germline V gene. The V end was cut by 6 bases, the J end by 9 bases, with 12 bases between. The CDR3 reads CASSTLAREQFF. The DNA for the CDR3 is TGTGCCAGCAGCACACTAGCCCGTGAGCAGTTCTTC.

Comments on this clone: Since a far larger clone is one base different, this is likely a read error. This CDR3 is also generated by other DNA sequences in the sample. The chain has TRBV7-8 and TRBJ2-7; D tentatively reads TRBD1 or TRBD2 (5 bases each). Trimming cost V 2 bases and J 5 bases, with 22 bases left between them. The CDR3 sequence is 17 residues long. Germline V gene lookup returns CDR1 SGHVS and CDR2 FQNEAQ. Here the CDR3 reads CASSLTPPGTSRHEQYF. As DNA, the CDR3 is TGTGCCAGCAGCTTAACGCCCCCCGGGACCAGCAGGCACGAGCAGTACTTC.

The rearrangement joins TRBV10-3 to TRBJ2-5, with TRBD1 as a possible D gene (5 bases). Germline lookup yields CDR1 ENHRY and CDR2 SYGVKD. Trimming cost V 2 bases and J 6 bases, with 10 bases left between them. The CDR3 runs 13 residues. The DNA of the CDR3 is TGTGCCATCAGTGAGGTGGGGCAAAAGACCCAGTACTTC. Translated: CAISEVGQKTQYF.

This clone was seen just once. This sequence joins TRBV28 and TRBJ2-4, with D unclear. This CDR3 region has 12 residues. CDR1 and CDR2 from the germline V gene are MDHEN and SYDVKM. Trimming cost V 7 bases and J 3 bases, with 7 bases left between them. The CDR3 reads CASMLDKNIQYF. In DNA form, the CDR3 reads TGTGCCAGCATGCTAGACAAAAACATTCAGTACTTC.

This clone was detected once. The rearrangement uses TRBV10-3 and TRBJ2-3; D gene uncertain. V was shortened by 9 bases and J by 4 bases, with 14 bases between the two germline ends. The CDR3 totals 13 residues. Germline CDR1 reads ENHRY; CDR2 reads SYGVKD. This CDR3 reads CAISTRPADTQYF. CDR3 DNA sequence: TGTGCCATTTCGACACGCCCGGCAGATACGCAGTATTTT.

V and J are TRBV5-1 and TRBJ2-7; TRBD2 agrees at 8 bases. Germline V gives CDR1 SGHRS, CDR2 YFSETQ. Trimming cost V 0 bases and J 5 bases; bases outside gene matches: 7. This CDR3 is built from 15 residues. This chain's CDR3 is CASSLVLAGRDEQYF. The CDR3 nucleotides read TGCGCCAGCAGCTTGGTTCTAGCGGGTCGGGACGAGCAGTACTTC.

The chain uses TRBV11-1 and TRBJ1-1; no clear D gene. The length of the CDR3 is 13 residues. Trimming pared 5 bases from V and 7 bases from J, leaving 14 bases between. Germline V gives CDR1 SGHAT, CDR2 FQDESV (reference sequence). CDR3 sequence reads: CASSRTEGSEAFF. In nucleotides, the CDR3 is TGTGCCAGCAGCCGCACAGAAGGGAGTGAAGCTTTCTTT.

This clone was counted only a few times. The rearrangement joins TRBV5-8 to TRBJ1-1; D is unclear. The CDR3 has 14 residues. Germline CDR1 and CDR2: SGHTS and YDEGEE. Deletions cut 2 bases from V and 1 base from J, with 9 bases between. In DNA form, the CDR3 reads TGTGCCAGCAGCTTCGGGATAAGGAACACTGAAGCTTTCTTT. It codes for CASSFGIRNTEAFF. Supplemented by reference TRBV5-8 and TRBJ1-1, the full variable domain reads EAGVTQSPTHLIKTRGQQATLRCSPISGHTSVYWYQQALGLGLQFLLWYDEGEERNRGNFPPRFSGRQFPNYSSELNVNALELEDSALYLCASSFGIRNTEAFFGQGTRLTVV.

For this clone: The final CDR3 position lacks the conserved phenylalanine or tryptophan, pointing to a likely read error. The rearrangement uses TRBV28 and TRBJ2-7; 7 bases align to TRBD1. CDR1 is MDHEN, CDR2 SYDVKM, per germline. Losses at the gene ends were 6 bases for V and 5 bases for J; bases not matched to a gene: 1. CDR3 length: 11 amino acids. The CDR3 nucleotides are TGTGCCAGCAGCGACAGGGACGAGCAGTACCTC. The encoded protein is CASSDRDEQYL.

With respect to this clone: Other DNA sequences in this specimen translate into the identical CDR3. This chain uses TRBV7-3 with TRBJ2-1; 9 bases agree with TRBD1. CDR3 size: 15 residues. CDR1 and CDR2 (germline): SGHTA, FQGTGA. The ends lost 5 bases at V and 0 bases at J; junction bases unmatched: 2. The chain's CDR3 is CASSPGQGSYNEQFF. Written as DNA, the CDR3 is TGTGCCAGCAGCCCGGGACAGGGCTCCTACAATGAGCAGTTCTTC. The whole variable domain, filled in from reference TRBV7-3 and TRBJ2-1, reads GAGVSQTPSNKVTEKGKYVELRCDPISGHTALYWYRQSLGQGPEFLIYFQGTGAADDSGLPNDRFFAVRPEGSVSTLKIQRTERGDSAVYLCASSPGQGSYNEQFFGPGTRLTVL.

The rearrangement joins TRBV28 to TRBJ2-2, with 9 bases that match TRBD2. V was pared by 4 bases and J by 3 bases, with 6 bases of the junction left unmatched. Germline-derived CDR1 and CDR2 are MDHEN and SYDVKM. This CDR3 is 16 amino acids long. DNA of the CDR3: TGTGCCAGCAGTTCCGCGGGAGGGCCCGACACCGGGGAGCTGTTTTTT. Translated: CASSSAGGPDTGELFF.

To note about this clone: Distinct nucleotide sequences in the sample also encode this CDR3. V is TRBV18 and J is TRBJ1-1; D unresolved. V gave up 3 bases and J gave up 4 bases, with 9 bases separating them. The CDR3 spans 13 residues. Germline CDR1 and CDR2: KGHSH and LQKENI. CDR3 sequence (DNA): TGTGCCAGCTCACCCGGGGAGGGCACTGAAGCTTTCTTT. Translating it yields CASSPGEGTEAFF.

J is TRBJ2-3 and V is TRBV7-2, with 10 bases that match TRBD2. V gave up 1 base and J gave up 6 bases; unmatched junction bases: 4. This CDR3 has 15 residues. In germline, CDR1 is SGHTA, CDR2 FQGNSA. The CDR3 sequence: CASSLGVSGRDTQYF. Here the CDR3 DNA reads TGTGCCAGCAGCTTAGGGGTTAGCGGGAGGGATACGCAGTATTTT.

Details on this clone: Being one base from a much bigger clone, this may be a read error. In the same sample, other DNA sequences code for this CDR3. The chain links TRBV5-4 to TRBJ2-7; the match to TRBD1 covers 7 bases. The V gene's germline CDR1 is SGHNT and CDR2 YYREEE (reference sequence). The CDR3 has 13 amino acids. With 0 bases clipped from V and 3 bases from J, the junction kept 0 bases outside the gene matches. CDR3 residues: CASSLDRGYEQYF. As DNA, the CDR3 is TGTGCCAGCAGCTTGGACAGGGGCTACGAGCAGTACTTC. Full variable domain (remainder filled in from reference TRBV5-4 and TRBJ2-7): ETGVTQSPTHLIKTRGQQVTLRCSSQSGHNTVSWYQQALGQGPQFIFQYYREEENGRGNFPPRFSGLQFPNYSSELNVNALELDDSALYLCASSLDRGYEQYFGPGTRLTVT.

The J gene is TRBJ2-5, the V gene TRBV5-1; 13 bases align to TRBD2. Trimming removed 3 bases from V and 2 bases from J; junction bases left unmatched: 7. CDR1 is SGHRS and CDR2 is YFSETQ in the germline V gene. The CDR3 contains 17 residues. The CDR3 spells CASSWTSGGTIQETQYF. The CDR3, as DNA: TGCGCCAGCAGCTGGACTAGCGGGGGAACTATTCAAGAGACCCAGTACTTC.

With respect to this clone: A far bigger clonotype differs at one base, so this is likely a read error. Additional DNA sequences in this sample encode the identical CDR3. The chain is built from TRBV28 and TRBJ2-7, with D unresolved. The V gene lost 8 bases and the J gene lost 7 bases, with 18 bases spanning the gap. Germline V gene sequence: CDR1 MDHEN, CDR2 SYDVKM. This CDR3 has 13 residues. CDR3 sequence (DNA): TGTGCCAGCCAGACGCGAGTAGAGGAAGAGCAGTACTTC. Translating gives CASQTRVEEEQYF. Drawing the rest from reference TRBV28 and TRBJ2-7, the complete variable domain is DVKVTQSSRYLVKRTGEKVFLECVQDMDHENMFWYRQDPGLGLRLIYFSYDVKMKEKGDIPEGYSVSREKKERFSLILESASTNQTSMYLCASQTRVEEEQYFGPGTRLTVT.

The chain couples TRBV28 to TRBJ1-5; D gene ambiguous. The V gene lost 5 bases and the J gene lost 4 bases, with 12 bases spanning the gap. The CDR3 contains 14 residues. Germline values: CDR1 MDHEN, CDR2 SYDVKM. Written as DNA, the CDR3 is TGTGCCAGCAGTCCCCCCTGGGGAAATCAGCCCCAGCATTTT. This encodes CASSPPWGNQPQHF.